This TCR beta chain comes out of a study of shared clonotypes between healthy human individuals. Study results and limitations: Non-shared clonotypes had lower generation probabilities than those shared by all four donors.

On this clone: The antigen is undetermined.

Several immunoSEQ plates held equal portions of the genomic DNA taken from each subset. Method: immunoSEQ multiplex PCR; TCRdb's copy keeps in-frame clones and lacks some. The table includes some 350,000 clones, approximately 79% detected once. Sequenced: memory CD4+ T cells sorted from blood. The subset is: CD45RA-negative fraction. The origin of this receptor is a man aged 25 to 40 in good health.

The CDR3 is CAWSVAGPNYGYTF. CDR3 bases: TGTGCCTGGAGTGTAGCGGGGCCTAACTATGGCTACACCTTC. The chain recombines TRBV30 with TRBJ1-2; D might be TRBD1 (5 bases). With 0 bases removed from V and 0 bases from J, the gap between germline ends came to 8 bases. This CDR3 region has 14 residues. The germline V gene encodes CDR1 GTSNPN and CDR2 SVGIG (reference sequence).